The 27 T cell receptor beta chains given below trace back to one sample, sequenced in a study of T-cell memory formation after mild COVID-19. Using its own MiXCR run on the 5' RACE reads, TCRdb lists one record per CDR3 protein. The data hold some 600,000 distinct CDR3 sequences, with roughly 17% observed a single time. Input material: PBMCs or a T cell subset sorted from them (not recorded which). Receptors were obtained from an adult woman who had mild COVID-19 (a few samples of this study predate the infection). Cell type and time point are not known.

In this sample, this clonotype turned up many times. This sequence joins TRBV5-1 and TRBJ2-3, with 11 bases fitting TRBD1. Trimming took 4 bases from V and 3 from J; bases not matched to a gene: 7. CDR1 SGHRS and CDR2 YFSETQ come from the germline V gene. CDR3 length: 16 amino acids. CDR3 sequence reads: CASSLDRGHMTDTQYF. The DNA of the CDR3 is TGCGCCAGCAGCCTGGACAGGGGGCATATGACAGATACGCAGTATTTT.

The chain uses TRBV7-9 and TRBJ2-1, with TRBD2 as a possible D gene (6 bases). CDR1 is SEHNR and CDR2 is FQNEAQ in the germline V gene (reference sequence). This CDR3 is built from 18 residues. The ends were cut back, 4 bases at V and 2 bases at J, with 21 bases in the middle. In DNA form, the CDR3 reads TGTGCCAGCAGCTCTATGCACCTTGGTAGCGGAGCCTACAATGAGCAGTTCTTC. Amino acids: CASSSMHLGSGAYNEQFF.

The V call is TRBV24-1, the J call TRBJ2-1; unclear D gene. V gave up 8 bases and J gave up 7 bases, with 8 bases separating them. Germline CDR1 reads KGHDR; CDR2 reads SFDVKD. The CDR3 covers 11 residues. CDR3 protein: CATTHGNEQFF. CDR3 nucleotides: TGTGCCACCACCCATGGTAATGAGCAGTTCTTC.

V gene TRBV5-1 combines with J gene TRBJ2-3; 8 bases line up with TRBD2. Germline-derived CDR1 and CDR2 are SGHRS and YFSETQ. V lost 1 base and J lost 5; bases outside the gene matches: 6. The CDR3 is made up of 15 amino acids. CDR3: CASSLSGGGGDTQYF. The CDR3 coding sequence is TGCGCCAGCAGCTTGTCGGGGGGGGGCGGAGATACGCAGTATTTT.

In its sample, this clonotype was seen a few times. The gene calls are TRBV7-2 and TRBJ2-5; D is unresolved. V lost 4 bases and J lost 2, with 11 bases in between. The CDR3 consists of 14 residues. CDR1 is SGHTA, CDR2 FQGNSA, per germline. The DNA of the CDR3 is TGTGCCAGCAGCTGGTACAGTACTCAAGAGACCCAGTACTTC. The encoded protein is CASSWYSTQETQYF.

Only a few counts were recorded for this clonotype. This chain joins TRBV6-5 and TRBJ1-2, with 8 bases lining up with TRBD1. This CDR3 has 17 residues. The V segment lost 7 bases and the J segment 7 bases; nucleotides outside the gene matches: 20. The germline gives CDR1 MNHEY, CDR2 SVGAGI. The CDR3 sequence is CASTPTRGQGGYGGYTF. The CDR3 nucleotides read TGTGCCAGCACCCCGACTCGTGGACAGGGAGGTTACGGTGGCTACACCTTC.

The chain recombines TRBV11-2 with TRBJ2-5; D is possibly TRBD1 or TRBD2 (6 bases each). CDR3 length equals 15 residues. Between the trimmed V and J ends, which lost 5 bases and 5 bases, there was a span of 18 bases. Germline V gene sequence: CDR1 SGHAT, CDR2 FQNNGV. The DNA for the CDR3 is TGTGCCAGCAGCAAGGGGGGAGCCTTCGGGGAGACCCAGTACTTC. Encoded protein: CASSKGGAFGETQYF. The full variable domain, its missing parts supplied by reference TRBV11-2 and TRBJ2-5, is EAGVAQSPRYKIIEKRQSVAFWCNPISGHATLYWYQQILGQGPKLLIQFQNNGVVDDSQLPKDRFSAERLKGVDSTLKIQPAKLEDSAVYLCASSKGGAFGETQYFGPGTRLLVL.

This clonotype turned up a few times. V usage is TRBV5-5 and J usage is TRBJ2-7, with D tentatively TRBD1 (7 bases). The CDR3 totals 15 residues. V lost 4 bases and J lost 2, with 16 bases in between. Germline lookup yields CDR1 SGHKS and CDR2 YYEKEE (reference sequence). CDR3 sequence reads: CASSPGQTRAYEQYF. CDR3 coding DNA: TGTGCCAGCAGCCCGGGACAGACTAGGGCCTACGAGCAGTACTTC.

V usage is TRBV15 and J usage is TRBJ2-5, with 10 positions matching TRBD2. Germline loops: CDR1 LNHNV, CDR2 YYDKDF (reference sequence). The CDR3 consists of 17 residues. Trimming removed 3 bases from V and 1 base from J; junction bases left unmatched: 8. The CDR3 bases are TGTGCCACCAGCAGGGAACTTAGCGGGAGGCCCCAAGAGACCCAGTACTTC. It yields the protein CATSRELSGRPQETQYF.

This clonotype has just one count. The V call is TRBV18, the J call TRBJ2-5, with TRBD1 matching 7 bases. The CDR3 is 15 residues long. The junction had 11 bases not matched to a gene; V was cut back by 5 bases and J by 5 bases. Per the germline V gene, CDR1 is KGHSH and CDR2 is LQKENI. Written as DNA, the CDR3 is TGTGCCAGCTCATCCAGAACAGGGGAATGGGAGACCCAGTACTTC. Amino acids: CASSSRTGEWETQYF.

The table lists this clonotype with many counts. The chain uses TRBV2 and TRBJ2-2, with TRBD2 matching over 9 bases. The CDR3 covers 16 residues. V gave up 2 bases and J gave up 4 bases; unmatched junction bases: 5. Germline CDR1 and CDR2: SNHLY and FYNNEI. The DNA of the CDR3 is TGTGCCAGCAGTGAACAGCGGGGGGCGGGCACCGGGGAGCTGTTTTTT. The encoded protein is CASSEQRGAGTGELFF.

The gene calls are TRBV5-1 and TRBJ2-7, with a possible D match to TRBD1 (7 bases). V lost 3 bases and J 3 bases, leaving 10 bases between the germline ends. The CDR3 is 13 amino acids. Germline V gives CDR1 SGHRS, CDR2 YFSETQ. The DNA for the CDR3 is TGCGCCAGCAGCTGGAGGGACAGCTACGAGCAGTACTTC. Amino acid sequence: CASSWRDSYEQYF.

This clonotype occurred a few times. This rearrangement joins TRBV6-2 or TRBV6-3 to TRBJ2-7; D is uncertain. The germline V and J ends were trimmed by 7 bases and 3 bases, with 22 bases remaining between them. The CDR3 runs to 16 residues. Per germline, CDR1 MNHEY and CDR2 SVGEGT. CDR3 region: CASTKDGPRRHYEQYF. The CDR3 DNA sequence: TGTGCCAGCACCAAAGATGGACCACGCCGGCACTACGAGCAGTACTTC.

V gene TRBV6-2 or TRBV6-3 combines with J gene TRBJ2-1; D may correspond to TRBD1 or TRBD2 (5 bases each). The CDR3 has 16 residues. Trimming cost V 3 bases and J 7 bases, with 19 bases left between them. Germline V gene sequence: CDR1 MNHEY, CDR2 SVGEGT. In DNA, the CDR3 is TGTGCCAGCAGTTATAGGTCCTCGGGGCCTCGTAATGAGCAGTTCTTC. This codes for CASSYRSSGPRNEQFF.

This clonotype was seen only a few times. V and J are TRBV9 and TRBJ2-3, with 9 bases aligning to TRBD2. Germline V CDR1 and CDR2: SGDLS, YYNGEE. CDR3 size: 16 residues. V gave up 0 bases and J gave up 6 bases; unmatched junction bases: 8. CDR3 coding DNA: TGTGCCAGCAGCGTAGTAAGCGGGGGGCGGCCCGATACGCAGTATTTT. It translates to CASSVVSGGRPDTQYF. Supplemented by reference TRBV9 and TRBJ2-3, the full variable domain reads DSGVTQTPKHLITATGQRVTLRCSPRSGDLSVYWYQQSLDQGLQFLIQYYNGEERAKGNILERFSAQQFPDLHSELNLSSLELGDSALYFCASSVVSGGRPDTQYFGPGTRLTVL.

This clonotype came up a few times. J is TRBJ2-1 and V is TRBV19; D tentatively fits TRBD1 or TRBD2 (5 bases each). The germline CDR1 and CDR2 sequences are LNHDA and SQIVND (reference sequence). The length of the CDR3 is 16 residues. The V and J ends lost 3 bases and 6 bases respectively, with 18 bases between them. CDR3: CASSIAGTPLPNEQFF. As DNA, the CDR3 is TGTGCCAGTAGTATTGCCGGGACCCCGCTCCCCAATGAGCAGTTCTTC.

There are a few counts of this clonotype. The CDR3 DNA is TGTGCCAGCAGCAATGCCCCGGGCCGCATATCCGAGCAGTACTTC. Protein: CASSNAPGRISEQYF. The V call is TRBV28, the J call TRBJ2-7; D gene ambiguous. The V and J ends lost 6 bases and 6 bases respectively, with 21 bases between them. The CDR3 is made up of 15 amino acids. Per germline, CDR1 MDHEN and CDR2 SYDVKM.

This clonotype was seen more than once but under ten times. The rearrangement uses TRBV28 and TRBJ1-1; 7 nucleotides agree with TRBD1. From germline, CDR1 is MDHEN and CDR2 SYDVKM. V lost 5 bases, J lost 3 bases, and 12 bases stayed unmatched. The length of the CDR3 is 16 residues. The CDR3 is CASSPRPRGWDTEAFF. The CDR3 nucleotides are TGTGCCAGCAGTCCACGGCCCAGGGGGTGGGACACTGAAGCTTTCTTT.

This clonotype showed up just a few times. The chain carries TRBV7-3 and TRBJ2-5, with D possibly being TRBD2 (5 bases). V was pared by 5 bases and J by 5 bases, with 15 bases between. The CDR3 runs 14 residues. Germline loops: CDR1 SGHTA, CDR2 FQGTGA. CDR3 amino acids: CASSPFGVSETQYF. The CDR3 DNA reads as TGTGCCAGCAGCCCGTTCGGGGTATCGGAGACCCAGTACTTC.

This clonotype was seen only a few times. V usage is TRBV20-1 and J usage is TRBJ2-1; possibly TRBD1 or TRBD2 for D (5 bases each). The CDR3 is 15 amino acids. V lost 6 bases and J lost 5, with 20 bases in between. Germline values: CDR1 DFQATT, CDR2 SNEGSKA (reference sequence). For the CDR3, the DNA is TGCAGTGCGGGCTCCGGCCCCGGGGCCCACAATGAGCAGTTCTTC. This translates into CSAGSGPGAHNEQFF.

The chain employs TRBV7-2 and TRBJ1-5; D is uncertain. The CDR3 has 15 amino acids. Trimming removed 1 base at V and 3 bases at J, with 10 bases between. Germline values: CDR1 SGHTA, CDR2 FQGNSA. CDR3 nucleotide sequence: TGTGCCAGCAGCTTAGTCGCCCAGTCCAATCAGCCCCAGCATTTT. Its protein is CASSLVAQSNQPQHF.

The gene calls are TRBV15 and TRBJ2-3, with D perhaps TRBD1 (6 bases). The germline V gene encodes CDR1 LNHNV and CDR2 YYDKDF (reference sequence). The CDR3 extends over 15 amino acids. The germline V and J ends were trimmed by 5 bases and 3 bases, with 15 bases remaining between them. The CDR3 region is CATSQRSGVTDTQYF. The CDR3 DNA reads TGTGCCACCAGCCAGAGATCAGGGGTGACAGATACGCAGTATTTT.

This clonotype was observed many times. This chain connects TRBV10-3 to TRBJ2-7, with 8 bases aligning to TRBD1. Trimming took 6 bases from V and 1 from J; bases not matched to a gene: 8. Germline V gene data show CDR1 as ENHRY and CDR2 as SYGVKD. CDR3 length equals 15 residues. CDR3: CAISNRGELSYEQYF. The CDR3 DNA reads TGTGCCATCAGCAACAGGGGGGAATTGTCCTACGAGCAGTACTTC.

The genes are TRBV2 and TRBJ2-3; 11 nucleotides line up with TRBD2. In germline, CDR1 is SNHLY, CDR2 FYNNEI. The CDR3 covers 15 residues. The trim removed 8 bases at V and 4 bases at J, leaving 8 bases unmatched. For the CDR3, the DNA is TGTGCCAGCGGACGTAGCGGGGGGGAGGCAGATACGCAGTATTTT. It encodes CASGRSGGEADTQYF.

V gene TRBV3-1 combines with J gene TRBJ2-2; D may be TRBD1 (5 bases). This CDR3 contains 14 residues. Germline V gives CDR1 LGHDT, CDR2 YNNKEL (reference sequence). The ends were cut back, 1 base at V and 7 bases at J, with 10 bases in the middle. The CDR3 DNA follows: TGTGCCAGCAGCCAAGGGACATACAACGGGGAGCTGTTTTTT. Its protein is CASSQGTYNGELFF. Full variable domain (missing parts from reference TRBV3-1 and TRBJ2-2): DTAVSQTPKYLVTQMGNDKSIKCEQNLGHDTMYWYKQDSKKFLKIMFSYNNKELIINETVPNRFSPKSPDKAHLNLHINSLELGDSAVYFCASSQGTYNGELFFGEGSRLTVL.

With regard to this clonotype: Sequence at one end of the junction differs from germline and may be a read error. The genes are TRBV12-3 or TRBV12-4 and TRBJ2-7; 8 bases align to TRBD1. CDR3 length equals 15 residues. CDR3 amino acids: CTSSLSGGWSYEQYF. As DNA, the CDR3 is TGTACCAGCAGTTTATCAGGGGGCTGGTCCTACGAGCAGTACTTC.

This rearrangement joins TRBV15 to TRBJ1-5; no clear D. This CDR3 contains 15 residues. CDR1 is LNHNV, CDR2 YYDKDF, per germline (reference sequence). The V end lost 8 bases, the J end lost 0 bases, and 14 bases lay between the germline ends. CDR3 sequence: CATSERKNSNQPQHF. CDR3 DNA sequence: TGTGCCACCTCCGAAAGGAAAAATAGCAATCAGCCCCAGCATTTT.